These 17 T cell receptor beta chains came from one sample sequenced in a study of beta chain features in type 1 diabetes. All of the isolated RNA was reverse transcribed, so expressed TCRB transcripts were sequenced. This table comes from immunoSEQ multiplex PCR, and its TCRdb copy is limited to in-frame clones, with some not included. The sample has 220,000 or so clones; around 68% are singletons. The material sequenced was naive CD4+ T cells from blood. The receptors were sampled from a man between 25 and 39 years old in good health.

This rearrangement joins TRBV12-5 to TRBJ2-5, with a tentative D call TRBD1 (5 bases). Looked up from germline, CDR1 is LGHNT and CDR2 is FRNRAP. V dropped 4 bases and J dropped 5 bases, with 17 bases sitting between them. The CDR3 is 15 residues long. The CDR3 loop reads CASGYQGHPRETQYF. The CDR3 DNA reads TGTGCTAGTGGTTACCAAGGACATCCTAGGGAGACCCAGTACTTC.

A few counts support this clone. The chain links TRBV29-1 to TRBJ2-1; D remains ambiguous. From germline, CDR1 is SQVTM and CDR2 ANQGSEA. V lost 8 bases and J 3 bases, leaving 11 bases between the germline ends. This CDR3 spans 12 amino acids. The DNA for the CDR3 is TGCAGCTTCCAAAGCATCTACAATGAGCAGTTCTTC. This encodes CSFQSIYNEQFF.

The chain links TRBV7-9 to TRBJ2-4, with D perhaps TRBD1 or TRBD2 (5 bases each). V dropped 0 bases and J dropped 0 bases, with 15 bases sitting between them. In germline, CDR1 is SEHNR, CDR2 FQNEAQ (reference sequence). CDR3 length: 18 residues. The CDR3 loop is CASSLAGARDLAKNIQYF. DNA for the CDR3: TGTGCCAGCAGCTTAGCCGGGGCGAGGGACCTAGCCAAAAACATTCAGTACTTC.

The CDR3 sequence: CASSQRGTGYNEQFF. The CDR3 DNA follows: TGCGCCAGCAGCCAACGAGGGACTGGCTACAATGAGCAGTTCTTC. This sequence joins TRBV4-3 and TRBJ2-1; tentatively, D is TRBD2 (6 bases). Germline loops: CDR1 LGHNA, CDR2 YSLEER. Trimming shortened V by 2 bases and J by 3 bases, and 11 bases separated the two germline ends. The CDR3 loop spans 15 amino acids.

Here the CDR3 reads CSVNSPGTSIYNEQFF. The CDR3 DNA reads as TGCAGCGTGAACTCCCCCGGGACTAGCATATACAATGAGCAGTTCTTC. The gene calls are TRBV29-1 and TRBJ2-1, with TRBD2 matching 9 bases. The length of the CDR3 is 16 residues. The germline CDR1 and CDR2 sequences are SQVTM and ANQGSEA. Germline trimming cut 6 bases from V and 4 bases from J; bases unmatched to any gene: 13.

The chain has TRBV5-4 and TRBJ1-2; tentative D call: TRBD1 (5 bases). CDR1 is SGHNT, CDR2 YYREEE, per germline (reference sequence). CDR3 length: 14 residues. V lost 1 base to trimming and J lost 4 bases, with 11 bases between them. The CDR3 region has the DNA TGTGCCAGCAGCTTGCCCTGGGACGGCTATGGCTACACCTTC. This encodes CASSLPWDGYGYTF.

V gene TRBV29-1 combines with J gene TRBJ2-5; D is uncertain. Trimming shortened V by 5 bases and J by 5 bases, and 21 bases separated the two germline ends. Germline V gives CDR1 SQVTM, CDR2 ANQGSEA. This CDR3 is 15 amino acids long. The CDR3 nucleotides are TGCAGCGTTCAAAAACCGGGCCCCCGGCGGGAGACCCAGTACTTC. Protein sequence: CSVQKPGPRRETQYF.

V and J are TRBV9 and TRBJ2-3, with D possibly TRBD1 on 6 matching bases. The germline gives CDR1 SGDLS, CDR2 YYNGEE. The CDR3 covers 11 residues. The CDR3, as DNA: TGTGCAGGGGGACCGGGGAATACGCAGTATTTT. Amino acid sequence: CAGGPGNTQYF.

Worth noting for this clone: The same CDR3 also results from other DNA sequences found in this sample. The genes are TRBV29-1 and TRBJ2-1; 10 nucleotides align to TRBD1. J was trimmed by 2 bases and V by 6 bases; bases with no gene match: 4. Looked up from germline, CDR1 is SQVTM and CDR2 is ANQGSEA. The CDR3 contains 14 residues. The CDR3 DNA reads TGCAGCGTCCCGGGACAGGGGACCTACAATGAGCAGTTCTTC. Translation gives CSVPGQGTYNEQFF.

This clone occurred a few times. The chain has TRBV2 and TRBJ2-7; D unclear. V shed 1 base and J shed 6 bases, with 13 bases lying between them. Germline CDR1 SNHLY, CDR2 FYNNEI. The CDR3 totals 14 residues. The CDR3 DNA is TGTGCCAGCAGTGAAGAGGGCGCGGCTCTCGAGCAGTACTTC. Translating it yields CASSEEGAALEQYF.

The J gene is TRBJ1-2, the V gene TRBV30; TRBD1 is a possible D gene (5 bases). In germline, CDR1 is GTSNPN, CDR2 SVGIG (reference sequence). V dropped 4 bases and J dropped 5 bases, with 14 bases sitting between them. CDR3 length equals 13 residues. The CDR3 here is CAWTQTGPYGYTF. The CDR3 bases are TGTGCCTGGACCCAAACAGGCCCGTATGGCTACACCTTC.

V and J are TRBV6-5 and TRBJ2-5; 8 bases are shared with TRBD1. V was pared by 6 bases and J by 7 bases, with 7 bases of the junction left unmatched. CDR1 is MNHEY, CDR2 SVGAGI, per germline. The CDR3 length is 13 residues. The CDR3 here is CASRLTGAGTQYF. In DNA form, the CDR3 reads TGTGCCAGCAGGCTGACAGGGGCTGGGACCCAGTACTTC.

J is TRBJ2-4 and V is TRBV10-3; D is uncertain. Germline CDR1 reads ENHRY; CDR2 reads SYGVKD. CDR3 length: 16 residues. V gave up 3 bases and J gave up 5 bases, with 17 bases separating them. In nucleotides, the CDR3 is TGTGCCATCAGTGACCCTGGTGGTGGCCCGCAAAACATTCAGTACTTC. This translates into CAISDPGGGPQNIQYF.

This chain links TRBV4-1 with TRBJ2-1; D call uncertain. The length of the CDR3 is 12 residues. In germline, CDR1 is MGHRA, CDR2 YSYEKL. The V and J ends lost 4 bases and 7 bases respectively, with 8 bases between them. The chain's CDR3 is CASSPIGNEQFF. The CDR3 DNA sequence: TGCGCCAGCAGCCCTATAGGGAATGAGCAGTTCTTC.

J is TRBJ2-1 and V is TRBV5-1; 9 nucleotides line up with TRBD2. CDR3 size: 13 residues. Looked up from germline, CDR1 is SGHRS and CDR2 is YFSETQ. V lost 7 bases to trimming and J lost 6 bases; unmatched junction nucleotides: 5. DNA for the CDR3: TGCGCCAGCTCACTTAGCGGGGGCAATGAGCAGTTCTTC. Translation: CASSLSGGNEQFF.

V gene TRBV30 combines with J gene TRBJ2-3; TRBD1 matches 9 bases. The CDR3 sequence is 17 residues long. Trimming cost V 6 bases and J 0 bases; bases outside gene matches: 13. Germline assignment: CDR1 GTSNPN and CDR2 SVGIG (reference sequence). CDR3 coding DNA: TGTGCCTGCCAAGGGGGAGGGACAGGGAGGAGCACAGATACGCAGTATTTT. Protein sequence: CACQGGGTGRSTDTQYF.

The CDR3 reads CAWSVRVQSYEQYF. CDR3 nucleotide sequence: TGTGCCTGGAGTGTACGGGTACAGTCCTACGAGCAGTACTTC. The chain employs TRBV30 and TRBJ2-7; no definite D call. Germline V gene lookup returns CDR1 GTSNPN and CDR2 SVGIG (reference sequence). Trimming took off 0 bases at V and 1 base at J, with 10 bases between the two ends. CDR3 size: 14 residues.